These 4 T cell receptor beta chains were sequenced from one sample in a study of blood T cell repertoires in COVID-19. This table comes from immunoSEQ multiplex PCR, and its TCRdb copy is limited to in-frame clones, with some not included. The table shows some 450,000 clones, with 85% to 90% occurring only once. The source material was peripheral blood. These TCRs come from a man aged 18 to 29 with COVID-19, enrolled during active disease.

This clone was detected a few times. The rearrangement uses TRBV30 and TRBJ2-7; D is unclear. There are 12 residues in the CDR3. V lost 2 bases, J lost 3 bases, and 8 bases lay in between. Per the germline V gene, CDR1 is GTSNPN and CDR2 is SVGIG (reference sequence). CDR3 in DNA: TGTGCCTGGAGTCCCCTCAGCTACGAGCAGTACTTC. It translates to CAWSPLSYEQYF.

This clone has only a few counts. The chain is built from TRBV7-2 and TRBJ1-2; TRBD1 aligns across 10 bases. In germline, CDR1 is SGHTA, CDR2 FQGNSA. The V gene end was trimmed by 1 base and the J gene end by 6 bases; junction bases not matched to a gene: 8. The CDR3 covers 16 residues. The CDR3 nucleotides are TGTGCCAGCAGCTTAGTCCACGGACAGGGGGAGAATGGCTACACCTTC. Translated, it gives CASSLVHGQGENGYTF.

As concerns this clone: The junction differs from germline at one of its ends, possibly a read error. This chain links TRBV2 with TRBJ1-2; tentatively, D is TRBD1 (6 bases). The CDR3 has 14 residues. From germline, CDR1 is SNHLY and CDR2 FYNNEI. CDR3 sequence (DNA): TGTGCCAGCAGGGAAGACAGGCCAAACTATGGCTACACCTTC. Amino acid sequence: CASREDRPNYGYTF. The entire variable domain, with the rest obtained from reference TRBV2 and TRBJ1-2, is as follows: EPEVTQTPSHQVTQMGQEVILRCVPISNHLYFYWYRQILGQKVEFLVSFYNNEISEKSEIFDDQFSVERPDGSNFTLKIRSTKLEDSAMYFCASREDRPNYGYTFGSGTRLTVV.

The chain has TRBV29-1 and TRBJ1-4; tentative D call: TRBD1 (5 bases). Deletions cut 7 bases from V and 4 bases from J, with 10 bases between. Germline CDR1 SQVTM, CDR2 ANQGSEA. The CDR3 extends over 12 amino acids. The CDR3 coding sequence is TGCAGCGCCCAAAGGGGTAATGAAAAACTGTTTTTT. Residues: CSAQRGNEKLFF.